This T cell receptor beta chain was sequenced for a study of shared clonotypes between healthy human individuals (dated by TCRdb to about 2020). For the study in its entirety: The cohort included a few men and two women between 18 and 49 years of age. Between about 0.85 and 9.5 billion PBMCs per donor were obtained by leukapheresis. To increase sequencing depth and limit assay-specific biases, different laboratories used diverse techniques to prepare libraries and sequence TCR repertoires. To estimate repertoire size and how much clonotypes are shared between individuals, the study performed deep sequencing of blood TCR repertoires from 4 to 6 healthy adults.

The CDR3 measures 14 amino acids from cysteine to phenylalanine. The CDR3 DNA has 42 bases and is translated from base 1. CDR1 and CDR2 were assigned from the germline V gene (reference sequence) as MNHEY and SMNVEV. After removal of 4 bases from V and 3 bases from J, the junction retains 5 bases not matched to a gene. The donors were healthy, HIV-negative adults who had no recently reported acute infections or vaccinations. All donors were Caucasian adults living in Nashville, Tennessee, USA. For unsorted samples, tens of millions of PBMCs were counted and genomic DNA was extracted with the QIAamp DNA Blood Mini kit. Blood was collected by leukapheresis, and PBMCs were isolated by Ficoll-Histopaque density gradient centrifugation and then cryopreserved in liquid nitrogen vapor phase. Overall study outcomes, separate from this receptor: The genetic and exposure-history diversity represented was limited by the small number of donors. Sampling was restricted to blood, and TCR repertoires in tissue are likely to differ from TCR repertoires in blood. Based on pairwise subsampling, the degree of clonotype sharing among donors was expected to be affected by sequencing depth.

TCR CDR3 regions were amplified from genomic DNA by multiplex PCR using the deep immunoSEQ assay. For each cell subset, the extracted genomic DNA was distributed evenly across all wells of several immunoSEQ 96-well plates, and each plate served as one replicate. For unsorted PBMC, 300 ng genomic DNA, equal to 32,000 or so T cell genomes, was loaded into each replicate PCR. Unsorted PBMC genomic DNA was sequenced across ten immunoSEQ deep assay plates. Purified libraries were quantified with a Qubit 3.0 fluorometer, sized on a Bioanalyzer 2100, and re-quantified with the KAPA Library Quantification kit. Every immunoSEQ 96-well plate was sequenced on a separate single-read 150-cycle Illumina NextSeq 550 flow cell. Under the source paper's analysis protocol: Because the immunoSEQ output included only junctional sequences and no quality scores, the filtering could not be the same as the filtering used for full-length reads. Sequences were annotated with PyIR, a Python wrapper for IgBLAST v1.9, using IMGT germline references to assign V/J genes and CDR3. Reads were removed for weak V/J assignments (E-value above 1e-6), missing CDR3, stop codons, out-of-frame junctions, or ambiguous translated residues. A V3J clonotype was defined by an identical inferred V gene, J gene, and CDR3 amino acid sequence. Percentage overlap between repertoires was computed as shared unique clonotypes divided by the size of the smaller repertoire. Three approaches were used to assess repertoire richness: RTK rarefaction, the Chao1 estimator, and Recon v2.1 estimates of unobserved clonotypes. The clones in this table, taken by TCRdb from immuneACCESS, are in-frame only. Not every clone is retained; where verified, under half of the shortfall comes from an unresolved V gene, and the cause of the rest is unknown. The V and J calls and the clone size are those of that table, but D and trimming were determined from the DNA. In all, the sample holds fewer than 650,000 clones, and over 60% of those were seen once. Approximately 13% of the sample is in the top ten clones.

This clone occurred many times. It has no known antigen specificity. Per-base quality was not reported, and no clone a single base away is much larger than it. This receptor was identified in a woman in her 40s in good health. Some clones in this sample may be carry-over from other donors' samples. Source material: PBMCs. Recombination connected TRBV27 to TRBJ1-1; TRBD1 matches 7 bases in the middle. The CDR3 sequence is CASSYRRGDTEAFF. In nucleotides, the sequence is TGTGCCAGCAGTTATCGCAGGGGGGACACTGAAGCTTTCTTT.